A selection of T cell receptor beta chains follows, all from one sample in a study of CD8 T cells in ankylosing spondylitis. TCRdb ran MiXCR on the 5' RACE reads and lists one entry per CDR3 protein. This table holds fewer than 400,000 distinct CDR3 sequences, roughly 15% found once. The source material was blood, either unsorted or a sorted T cell fraction (not recorded which). The receptors were gathered from a male donor with ankylosing spondylitis or in good health (not recorded which). Both conserved end residues are part of each CDR3. The order of the fields is clone size, J gene, D gene, V gene, CDR3 protein, CDR3 DNA. D genes are given only for firm matches. The size entry is marked missing in some rows and otherwise reads once, few, many or a size class.

few | TRBJ2-7 | TRBD1 | TRBV7-9 | CASSSRDRSYEQYF | TGTGCCAGCAGCTCGCGGGACAGGTCCTACGAGCAGTACTTC
few | TRBJ1-2 | - | TRBV7-8 | CASSPVKWGYTF | TGTGCCAGCAGCCCCGTGAAATGGGGCTACACCTTC
once | TRBJ2-7 | - | TRBV18 | CASSAGPHYEQYF | TGTGCCAGCTCAGCGGGACCGCACTACGAGCAGTACTTC
- | TRBJ2-5 | TRBD2 | TRBV5-1 | CASRTSGGPGETQYF | TGCGCCAGCAGGACTAGCGGGGGACCCGGGGAGACCCAGTACTTC
- | TRBJ2-7 | - | TRBV6-1 | CASSGKGPDYEQYF | TGTGCCAGCAGTGGGAAGGGACCCGACTACGAGCAGTACTTC
- | TRBJ2-2 | TRBD2 | TRBV30 | CAWSRLAGITGELFF | TGTGCCTGGAGTCGACTAGCGGGGATCACCGGGGAGCTGTTTTTT
many | TRBJ2-1 | - | TRBV5-1 | CASRPEGIGEQFF | TGCGCCAGCAGGCCTGAAGGGATCGGTGAGCAGTTCTTC
few | TRBJ2-6 | - | TRBV3-1 | CASSPLSRVLTF | TGTGCCAGCAGCCCTCTTAGCCGCGTCCTGACTTTC
- | TRBJ2-5 | - | TRBV15 | CATSRDWGSETQYF | TGTGCCACCAGCAGAGATTGGGGTAGTGAGACCCAGTACTTC
- | TRBJ1-1 | - | TRBV29-1 | CSVPGQAMNTEAFF | TGCAGCGTCCCGGGACAAGCCATGAACACTGAAGCTTTCTTT
- | TRBJ1-1 | TRBD1 | TRBV12-3/TRBV12-4 | CASTVLQGAPEAFF | TGTGCCAGCACCGTCCTACAGGGGGCACCTGAAGCTTTCTTT
- | TRBJ2-3 | TRBD1 | TRBV6-5 | CASSYGQGADTQYF | TGTGCCAGCAGTTACGGACAGGGGGCAGATACGCAGTATTTT
- | TRBJ2-3 | TRBD1 | TRBV29-1 | CSVDDRGQTDTQYF | TGCAGCGTAGACGACAGGGGGCAAACAGATACGCAGTATTTT
- | TRBJ2-5 | - | TRBV6-1 | CASSDGGQLGETQYF | TGTGCCAGCAGTGACGGAGGGCAGCTCGGGGAGACCCAGTACTTC
- | TRBJ2-7 | - | TRBV6-2/TRBV6-3 | CASSYSRAAYEQYF | TGTGCCAGCAGTTACTCGAGGGCAGCCTACGAGCAGTACTTC
- | TRBJ2-1 | - | TRBV5-1 | CASSSGGLSSYNEQFF | TGCGCCAGCAGCTCCGGGGGCCTGAGCTCCTACAATGAGCAGTTCTTC
few | TRBJ2-3 | TRBD1 | TRBV27 | CASSPQTGKGTDTQYF | TGTGCCAGCAGTCCACAGACAGGGAAGGGCACAGATACGCAGTATTTT
many | TRBJ1-1 | - | TRBV5-1 | CASSRQLMNTEAFF | TGCGCCAGCAGCCGACAGCTCATGAACACTGAAGCTTTCTTT
- | TRBJ2-7 | TRBD1 | TRBV6-1 | CASSEVVGTGDEQYF | TGTGCCAGCAGTGAAGTAGTCGGGACAGGGGACGAGCAGTACTTC
- | TRBJ2-2 | - | TRBV9 | CASSVVQGSSGELFF | TGTGCCAGCAGCGTAGTCCAGGGCTCGTCCGGGGAGCTGTTTTTT
- | TRBJ2-3 | TRBD2 | TRBV7-9 | CVSRLAEFTDTQYF | TGTGTAAGCAGGCTAGCGGAATTCACAGATACGCAGTATTTT
many | TRBJ2-1 | - | TRBV12-3/TRBV12-4 | CASSYGGSSYNEQFF | TGTGCCAGCAGTTACGGGGGCAGCTCCTACAATGAGCAGTTCTTC
few | TRBJ2-5 | TRBD1 | TRBV6-1 | CASSDRDRGRETQYF | TGTGCCAGCAGTGACCGGGACAGGGGGCGAGAGACCCAGTACTTC
- | TRBJ2-3 | - | TRBV27 | CASTDRTTSTDTQYF | TGTGCCAGCACGGACAGGACTACGAGCACAGATACGCAGTATTTT
- | TRBJ2-1 | - | TRBV5-1 | CASSLGSGREQFF | TGCGCCAGCAGCTTGGGGTCGGGGCGAGAGCAGTTCTTC
few | TRBJ2-5 | - | TRBV10-3 | CAISEYRDSQETQYF | TGTGCCATCAGTGAATACCGGGACTCACAAGAGACCCAGTACTTC
- | TRBJ2-7 | TRBD2 | TRBV20-1 | CSARLAGAYEQYF | TGCAGTGCCAGACTAGCGGGAGCCTACGAGCAGTACTTC
few | TRBJ1-1 | - | TRBV12-3/TRBV12-4 | CASSSRQDTEAFF | TGTGCCAGCAGTTCTCGACAGGACACTGAAGCTTTCTTT
- | TRBJ2-3 | - | TRBV20-1 | CSAPLAASTDTQYF | TGCAGTGCTCCCTTAGCGGCTAGCACAGATACGCAGTATTTT
- | TRBJ2-3 | - | TRBV20-1 | CSLRVFRQGTDTQYF | TGCAGTCTCCGGGTTTTCCGACAGGGCACAGATACGCAGTATTTT
- | TRBJ2-3 | - | TRBV5-5 | CASSLNRGRGASTDTQYF | TGTGCCAGCAGCTTGAACCGAGGAAGGGGGGCTAGCACAGATACGCAGTATTTT
- | TRBJ1-1 | - | TRBV10-3 | CAISAQDGEAFF | TGTGCCATCAGCGCCCAGGACGGTGAAGCTTTCTTT
- | TRBJ2-5 | TRBD2 | TRBV12-3/TRBV12-4 | CASSLDAKLAGDSLGETQYF | TGTGCCAGCAGTTTAGATGCCAAGCTAGCGGGGGATAGCCTAGGCGAGACCCAGTACTTC
- | TRBJ2-3 | - | TRBV10-1 | CASSRQATDTQYF | TGCGCCAGCAGTCGACAGGCCACAGATACGCAGTATTTT
- | TRBJ1-4 | - | TRBV28 | CASSFSGSNEKLFF | TGTGCCAGCAGTTTCTCGGGGTCCAATGAAAAACTGTTTTTT
many | TRBJ2-3 | - | TRBV5-1 | CASSLGRERQVQTGRSTDTQYF | TGCGCCAGCAGCTTGGGTAGGGAACGACAGGTCCAAACCGGACGGAGCACAGATACGCAGTATTTT
few | TRBJ1-3 | - | TRBV12-3/TRBV12-4 | CASSFAGSPGNTIYF | TGTGCCAGCAGTTTCGCAGGGTCGCCCGGAAACACCATATATTTT
few | TRBJ2-5 | TRBD1 | TRBV29-1 | CSVRVGGQGETQYF | TGCAGCGTCCGGGTAGGAGGACAGGGAGAGACCCAGTACTTC
few | TRBJ2-7 | - | TRBV24-1 | CATREAAPGCEQYF | TGTGCCACCAGGGAGGCGGCCCCCGGATGCGAGCAGTACTTC
- | TRBJ2-7 | - | TRBV29-1 | CSVRRSYEQYF | TGCAGCGTAAGAAGGTCCTACGAGCAGTACTTC
- | TRBJ1-4 | TRBD1 | TRBV6-1 | CASSTRTGASYEKLFF | TGTGCCAGCAGTACCCGGACAGGGGCCTCCTATGAAAAACTGTTTTTT
- | TRBJ2-7 | - | TRBV7-6 | CASSRRTSGYEQYF | TGTGCCAGCAGCCGGAGGACCTCCGGGTACGAGCAGTACTTC
few | TRBJ2-3 | - | TRBV6-1 | CASRKTGARDTQYF | TGTGCCAGCAGGAAGACCGGGGCCCGCGATACGCAGTATTTT
few | TRBJ2-2 | - | TRBV7-9 | CASSLKWGDTGELFF | TGTGCCAGCAGCTTAAAATGGGGCGACACCGGGGAGCTGTTTTTT